This TCR beta chain was found in a study of regulatory T cells in long-lasting Graves disease. Time point described: newly diagnosed GD, antithyroid drugs for less than 3 months. The TCR library used RNA extracted from PBMCs. The authors built TCR beta libraries using iRepertoire HTBI primers and Arm-PCR of CDR3 regions. TCRdb ran MiXCR on the multiplex PCR reads and lists one entry per CDR3 protein. The sample carries about 200,000 distinct CDR3 sequences, 15% to 20% recorded once. The CDR3 contains 11 residues. Trimming shortened V by 5 bases and J by 5 bases, and 6 bases separated the two germline ends. CDR1 and CDR2 (germline): SGHVS, FNYEAQ.

The sequence derives from a female donor with Graves disease. This chain joins TRBV7-6 and TRBJ2-5, with D unclear. The specimen comprised peripheral blood mononuclear cells (PBMCs), sampled at new diagnosis, from a patient treated with antithyroid drugs. CDR3 in amino acids: CASSEHETQYF. The DNA of the CDR3 is TGTGCCAGCAGCGAACATGAGACCCAGTACTTC. Variable domain in full (rest from reference TRBV7-6 and TRBJ2-5): GAGVSQSPRYKVTKRGQDVALRCDPISGHVSLYWYRQALGQGPEFLTYFNYEAQQDKSGLPNDRFSAERPEGSISTLTIQRTEQRDSAMYRCASSEHETQYFGPGTRLLVL.